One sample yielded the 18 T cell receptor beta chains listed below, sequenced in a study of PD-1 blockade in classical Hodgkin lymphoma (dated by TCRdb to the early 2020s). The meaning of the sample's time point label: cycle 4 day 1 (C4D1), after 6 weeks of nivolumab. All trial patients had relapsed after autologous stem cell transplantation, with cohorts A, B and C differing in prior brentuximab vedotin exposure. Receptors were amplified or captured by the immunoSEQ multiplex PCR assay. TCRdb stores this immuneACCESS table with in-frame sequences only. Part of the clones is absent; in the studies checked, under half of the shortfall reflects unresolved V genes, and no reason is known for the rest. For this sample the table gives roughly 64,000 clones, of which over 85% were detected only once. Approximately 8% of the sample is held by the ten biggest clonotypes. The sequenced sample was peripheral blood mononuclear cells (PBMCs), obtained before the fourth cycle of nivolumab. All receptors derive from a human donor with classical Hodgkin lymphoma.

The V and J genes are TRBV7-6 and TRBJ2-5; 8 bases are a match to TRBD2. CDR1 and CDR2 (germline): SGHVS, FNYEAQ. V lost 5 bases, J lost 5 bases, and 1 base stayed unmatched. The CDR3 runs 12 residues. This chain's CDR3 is CASSRTSETQYF. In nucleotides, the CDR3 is TGTGCCAGCAGCCGGACTAGCGAGACCCAGTACTTC.

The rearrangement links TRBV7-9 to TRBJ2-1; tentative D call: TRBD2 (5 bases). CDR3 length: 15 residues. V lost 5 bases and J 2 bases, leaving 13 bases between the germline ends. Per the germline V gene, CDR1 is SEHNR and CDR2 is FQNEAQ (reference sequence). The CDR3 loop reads CASSEPLGPYNEQFF. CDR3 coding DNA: TGTGCCAGCAGCGAACCACTAGGGCCCTACAATGAGCAGTTCTTC.

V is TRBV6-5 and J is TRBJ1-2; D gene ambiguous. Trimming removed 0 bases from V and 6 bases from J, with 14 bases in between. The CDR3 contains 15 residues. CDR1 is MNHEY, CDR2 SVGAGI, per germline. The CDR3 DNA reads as TGTGCCAGCAGTTACTCGAGGACCCCTCGTAATGGCTACACCTTC. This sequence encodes CASSYSRTPRNGYTF.

The CDR3 reads CASSLGQGVSGANVLTF. The DNA for the CDR3 is TGTGCCAGTAGTTTAGGACAGGGGGTATCTGGGGCCAACGTCCTGACTTTC. This sequence joins TRBV19 and TRBJ2-6, with TRBD1 matching 10 bases. The CDR3 length is 17 residues. Trimming cost V 5 bases and J 1 base; bases outside gene matches: 5. CDR1 and CDR2 from the germline V gene are LNHDA and SQIVND (reference sequence).

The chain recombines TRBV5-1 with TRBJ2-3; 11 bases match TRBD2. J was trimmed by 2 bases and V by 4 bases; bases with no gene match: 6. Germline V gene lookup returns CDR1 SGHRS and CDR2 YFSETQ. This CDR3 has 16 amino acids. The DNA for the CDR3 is TGCGCCAGCAGCCCGGGGACTAGCGGCCCCACAGATACGCAGTATTTT. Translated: CASSPGTSGPTDTQYF.

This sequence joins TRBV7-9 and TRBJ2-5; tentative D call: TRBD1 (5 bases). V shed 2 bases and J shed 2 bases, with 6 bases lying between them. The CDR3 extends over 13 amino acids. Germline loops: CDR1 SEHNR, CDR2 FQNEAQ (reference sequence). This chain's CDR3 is CASSLSGQETQYF. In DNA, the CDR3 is TGTGCCAGCAGCTTATCAGGGCAAGAGACCCAGTACTTC.

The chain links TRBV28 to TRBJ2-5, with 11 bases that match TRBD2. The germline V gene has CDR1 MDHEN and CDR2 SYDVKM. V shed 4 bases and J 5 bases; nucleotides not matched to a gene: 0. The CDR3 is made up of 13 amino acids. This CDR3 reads CASSSSGRETQYF. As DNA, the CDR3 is TGTGCCAGCAGTTCTAGCGGGAGGGAGACCCAGTACTTC. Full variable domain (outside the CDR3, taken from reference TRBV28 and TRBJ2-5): DVKVTQSSRYLVKRTGEKVFLECVQDMDHENMFWYRQDPGLGLRLIYFSYDVKMKEKGDIPEGYSVSREKKERFSLILESASTNQTSMYLCASSSSGRETQYFGPGTRLLVL.

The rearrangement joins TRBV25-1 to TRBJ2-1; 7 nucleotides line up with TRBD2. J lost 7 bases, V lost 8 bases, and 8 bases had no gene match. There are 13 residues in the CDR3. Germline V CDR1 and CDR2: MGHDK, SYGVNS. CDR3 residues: CASAEGGLNEQFF. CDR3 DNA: TGTGCCAGCGCTGAGGGAGGGCTGAATGAGCAGTTCTTC.

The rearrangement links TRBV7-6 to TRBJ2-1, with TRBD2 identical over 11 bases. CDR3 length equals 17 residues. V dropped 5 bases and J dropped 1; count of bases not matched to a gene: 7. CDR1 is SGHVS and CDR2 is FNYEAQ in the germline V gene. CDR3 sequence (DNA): TGTGCCAGCAGCCCTACGACTAGCGGGAATTCCTACAATGAGCAGTTCTTC. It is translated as CASSPTTSGNSYNEQFF.

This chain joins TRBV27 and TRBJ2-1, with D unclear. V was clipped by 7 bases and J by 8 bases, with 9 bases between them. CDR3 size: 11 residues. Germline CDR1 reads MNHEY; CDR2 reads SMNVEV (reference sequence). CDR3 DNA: TGTGCCAGCACGTCCACCCATGAGCAGTTCTTC. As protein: CASTSTHEQFF.

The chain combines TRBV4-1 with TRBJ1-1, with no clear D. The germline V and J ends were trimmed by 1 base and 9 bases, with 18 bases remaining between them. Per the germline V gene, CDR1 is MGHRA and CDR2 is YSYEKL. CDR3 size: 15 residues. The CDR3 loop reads CASSQGWEASRKAFF. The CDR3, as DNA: TGCGCCAGCAGCCAAGGCTGGGAGGCCAGCCGAAAAGCTTTCTTT.

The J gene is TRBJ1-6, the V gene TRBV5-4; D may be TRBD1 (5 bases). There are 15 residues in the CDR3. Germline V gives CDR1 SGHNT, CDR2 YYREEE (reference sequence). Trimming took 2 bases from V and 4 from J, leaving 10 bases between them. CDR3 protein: CASSFGTSYNSPLHF. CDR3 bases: TGTGCCAGCAGCTTCGGGACCTCTTATAATTCACCCCTCCACTTT.

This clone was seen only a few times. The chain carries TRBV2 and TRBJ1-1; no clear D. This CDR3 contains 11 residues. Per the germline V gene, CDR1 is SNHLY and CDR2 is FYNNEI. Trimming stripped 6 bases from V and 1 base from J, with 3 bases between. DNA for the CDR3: TGTGCCAGCAGGCAGAACACTGAAGCTTTCTTT. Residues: CASRQNTEAFF.

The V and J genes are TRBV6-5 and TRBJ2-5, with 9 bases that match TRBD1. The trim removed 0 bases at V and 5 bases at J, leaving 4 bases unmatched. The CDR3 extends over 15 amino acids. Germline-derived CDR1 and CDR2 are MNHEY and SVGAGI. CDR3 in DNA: TGTGCCAGCAGTTACTCGAGACAGGGGGTTGAGACCCAGTACTTC. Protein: CASSYSRQGVETQYF.

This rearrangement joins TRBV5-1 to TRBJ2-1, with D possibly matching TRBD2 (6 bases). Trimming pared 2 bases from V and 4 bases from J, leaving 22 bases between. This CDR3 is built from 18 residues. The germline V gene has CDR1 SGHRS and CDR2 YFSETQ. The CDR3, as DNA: TGCGCCAGCAGCTTTGAGGGACTCCGTTCACCCGCTTACAATGAGCAGTTCTTC. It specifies CASSFEGLRSPAYNEQFF.

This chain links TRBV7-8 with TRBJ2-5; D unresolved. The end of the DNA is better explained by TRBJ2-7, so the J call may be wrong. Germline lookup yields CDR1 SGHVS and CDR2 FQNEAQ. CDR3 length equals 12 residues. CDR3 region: CASSATAYEQYF. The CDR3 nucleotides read TGTGCCAGCAGCGCGACCGCCTACGAGCAGTACTTC.

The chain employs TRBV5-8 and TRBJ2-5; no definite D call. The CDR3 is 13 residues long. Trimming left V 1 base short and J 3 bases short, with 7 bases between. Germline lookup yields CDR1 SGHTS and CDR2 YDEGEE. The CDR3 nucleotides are TGTGCCAGCAGCTTGTGGCGAGAAGAGACCCAGTACTTC. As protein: CASSLWREETQYF.

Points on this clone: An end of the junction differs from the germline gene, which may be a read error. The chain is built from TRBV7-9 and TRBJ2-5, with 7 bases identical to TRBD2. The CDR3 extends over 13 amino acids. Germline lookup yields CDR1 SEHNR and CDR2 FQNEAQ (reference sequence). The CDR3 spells CASSLAVEETQYF. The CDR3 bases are TGTGCCAGCAGCCTAGCGGTAGAGGAGACCCAGTACTTC.